The clone carrying this T cell receptor beta chain was detected once. In germline, CDR1 is SQVTM, CDR2 ANQGSEA. V lost 6 bases, J lost 6 bases, and 21 bases lay in between. This CDR3 region has 15 residues. This entry belongs to a study of blood T cell repertoires in COVID-19. The data were produced by immunoSEQ multiplex PCR, yet TCRdb's version contains in-frame clones alone and is incomplete. The data hold about 190,000 clones, with around nine tenths observed a single time. This TCR was recovered from a man aged 40-49 years with acute or convalescent COVID-19. Material for sequencing was peripheral blood. This chain joins TRBV29-1 and TRBJ2-1; D possibly corresponds to TRBD2 (5 bases). The CDR3 reads CSVEGALTLSNEQFF. The CDR3 bases are TGCAGCGTCGAGGGTGCCCTTACACTCTCCAATGAGCAGTTCTTC.